This TCR beta chain was retrieved from a study of CD8+CD57+ T cells in acquired aplastic anemia. Study-level information: CD4+ cells from healthy donors averaged about 9.8 million reads.

For this clonotype: The antigen remains undetermined.

TCR beta VDJ and CDR3 profiling used genomic DNA as template. TCRdb processed the reads anew with MiXCR; each CDR3 protein has one entry. The data contain around 140,000 distinct CDR3 sequences, around 41% of them singletons. General study points: Overlapping CD8+ CDR3 repertoires of patients and controls contained some 27 shared sequences.

The TCR was taken from a human donor in good health, serving as a control. Specimen: sorted CD4+, CD8+, or CD8+CD57+ T cells (not recorded which) from PBMCs.

The CDR3 sequence: CASSPLGQLPSGNYGYTF. In DNA, the CDR3 is TGTGCCAGCTCACCACTGGGACAGCTACCCTCGGGAAACTATGGCTACACCTTC. This chain uses TRBV18 with TRBJ1-2, with 7 bases fitting TRBD1. The junction had 13 bases not matched to a gene; V was cut back by 1 base and J by 2 bases. The CDR3 covers 18 residues. CDR1 KGHSH and CDR2 LQKENI come from the germline V gene.